The 17 T cell receptor beta chains in this list originate from one sample, sequenced in a study of blood T cells in healthy people across ages. Alongside a J-beta primer mix, a sample-barcoded 5' primer served in a second PCR lasting 7 to 11 cycles. TCRdb used MiXCR to reprocess the 5' RACE reads, holding one entry per CDR3 protein. Of 750,000 to 950,000 distinct CDR3 sequences listed, about 28% were seen once; the top ten hold approximately 10%. This sample was shared with a second study, whose subject was T cells of mothers and their children.

Source material: blood. The receptors were sampled from a woman between 40 and 50 years old in good health.

Comment on this clonotype: A single base separates this from a much larger clone, so it may be a read error. The chain is built from TRBV9 and TRBJ2-3; 9 bases align to TRBD1. This CDR3 comprises 16 residues. Germline V gives CDR1 SGDLS, CDR2 YYNGEE. The DNA of the CDR3 is TGTGCCAGCAGCGCTTTCCTTGGACAGGGGTCAGATACGCGGTATTTT. Its translation is CASSAFLGQGSDTRYF.

This clonotype was observed a few times. This rearrangement joins TRBV11-2 to TRBJ2-7; 7 bases map to TRBD1. The germline V gene has CDR1 SGHAT and CDR2 FQNNGV. CDR3 length: 13 amino acids. After removal of 8 bases from V and 5 bases from J, the junction contained 9 bases not matched to a gene. CDR3 sequence (DNA): TGTGCCAGCGGATACAGGGGACAGAACGAGCAGTACTTC. Translated, it gives CASGYRGQNEQYF.

The chain recombines TRBV6-6 with TRBJ2-4; D could derive from TRBD1 or TRBD2 (5 bases each). The CDR3 runs 14 residues. V dropped 6 bases and J dropped 13 bases, with 22 bases sitting between them. Germline CDR1 reads MNHNY; CDR2 reads SVGAGI (reference sequence). This CDR3 is CASRQLGGDGEQYF. CDR3 nucleotide sequence: TGTGCCAGCAGGCAGCTTGGGGGAGACGGGGAGCAGTACTTC.

This clonotype occurred a few times. This chain uses TRBV5-1 with TRBJ2-1, with TRBD2 matching over 8 bases. V lost 5 bases to trimming and J lost 2 bases; unmatched junction nucleotides: 6. The CDR3 has 15 residues. Germline V gene lookup returns CDR1 SGHRS and CDR2 YFSETQ. In DNA, the CDR3 is TGCGCCAGCAGAATCGGGGGGGCCGCCTACAATGAGCAGTTCTTC. Its protein is CASRIGGAAYNEQFF.

The rearrangement links TRBV12-3 or TRBV12-4 to TRBJ1-5; TRBD1 might be the D (5 bases). Trimming left V 6 bases short and J 2 bases short, with 11 bases between. The CDR3 is 14 residues long. Here the CDR3 DNA reads TGTGCCAGCAGACCCGGACATCGCAATCAGCCCCAGCATTTT. It translates to CASRPGHRNQPQHF.

This clonotype has just a few counts. This chain connects TRBV28 to TRBJ2-5, with D unclear. The ends were cut back, 3 bases at V and 3 bases at J, with 8 bases in the middle. This CDR3 has 13 amino acids. Per the germline V gene, CDR1 is MDHEN and CDR2 is SYDVKM. The CDR3 coding sequence is TGTGCCAGCAGTTTGGGGAATGAAGAGACCCAGTACTTC. Protein product: CASSLGNEETQYF.

The chain combines TRBV5-1 with TRBJ2-1; 11 positions match TRBD2. V dropped 4 bases and J dropped 14; count of bases not matched to a gene: 11. This CDR3 is built from 14 residues. Germline loops: CDR1 SGHRS, CDR2 YFSETQ. DNA for the CDR3: TGCGCCAGCAGCCCTTCACTAGCGGGAGCCGGAAAGTTCTTC. It is translated as CASSPSLAGAGKFF. Together with reference TRBV5-1 and TRBJ2-1, the CDR3 gives the full variable domain: KAGVTQTPRYLIKTRGQQVTLSCSPISGHRSVSWYQQTPGQGLQFLFEYFSETQRNKGNFPGRFSGRQFSNSRSEMNVSTLELGDSALYLCASSPSLAGAGKFFGPGTRLTVL.

This clonotype was seen at least ten times. This chain connects TRBV2 to TRBJ2-1; no clear D gene. The V end lost 6 bases, the J end lost 6 bases, and 9 bases lay between the germline ends. This CDR3 has 12 residues. CDR1 is SNHLY, CDR2 FYNNEI, per germline. Here the CDR3 DNA reads TGTGCCAGCAGCCCCGTCCGCAATGAGCAGTTCTTC. Translation: CASSPVRNEQFF.

CDR3 sequence reads: CAIAAAGDYNEQFF. CDR3 nucleotide sequence: TGTGCCATCGCCGCGGCGGGGGACTACAATGAGCAGTTCTTC. The chain joins TRBV10-3 to TRBJ2-1; 7 bases are shared with TRBD2. CDR3 length: 14 residues. The junction had 7 bases not matched to a gene; V was cut back by 8 bases and J by 3 bases. CDR1 and CDR2 from the germline V gene are ENHRY and SYGVKD.

This clonotype was seen once. The chain couples TRBV7-9 to TRBJ2-1; no reliable D call. CDR3 length equals 15 residues. The germline V and J ends were trimmed by 4 bases and 3 bases, with 13 bases remaining between them. Germline assignment: CDR1 SEHNR and CDR2 FQNEAQ (reference sequence). The CDR3 DNA is TGTGCCAGCAGCTCGCTGGACGGAAACTACAATGAGCAGTTCTTC. Protein: CASSSLDGNYNEQFF.

In its sample, this clonotype was seen a few times. The genes are TRBV7-9 and TRBJ1-4; D unclear. Trimming took off 5 bases at V and 7 bases at J, with 17 bases between the two ends. The CDR3 runs to 15 residues. Germline V CDR1 and CDR2: SEHNR, FQNEAQ (reference sequence). This CDR3 reads CASSNAGLWGEKLFF. DNA of the CDR3: TGTGCCAGCAGCAACGCTGGACTCTGGGGTGAAAAACTGTTTTTT.

The sample holds many counts of this clonotype. The J gene is TRBJ1-6, the V gene TRBV3-1; D is undetermined. V shed 4 bases and J shed 5 bases, with 6 bases lying between them. Germline CDR1 is LGHDT and CDR2 is YNNKEL (reference sequence). The CDR3 runs 13 residues. The CDR3 spells CASSPRDNSPLHF. Here the CDR3 DNA reads TGTGCCAGCAGCCCACGTGATAATTCACCCCTCCACTTT.

As to this clonotype: One junction end disagrees with the germline gene, perhaps due to a read error. This rearrangement joins TRBV7-7 to TRBJ2-3; D not resolved. The CDR3 runs to 14 residues. In germline, CDR1 is SSHAT, CDR2 FNYEAQ (reference sequence). CDR3 nucleotide sequence: TGTGCTAGCAGCTTAGGTGGAGAGTACGATACGCAGTATTTT. Residues: CASSLGGEYDTQYF.

Ten or more counts support this clonotype. This chain links TRBV3-1 with TRBJ2-7; D is unclear. The germline V and J ends were trimmed by 2 bases and 2 bases, with 13 bases remaining between them. The CDR3 is 15 residues long. Germline assignment: CDR1 LGHDT and CDR2 YNNKEL (reference sequence). The CDR3 is CASSQRVKGTYEQYF. DNA of the CDR3: TGTGCCAGCAGCCAACGGGTCAAGGGAACCTACGAGCAGTACTTC.

V gene TRBV10-3 combines with J gene TRBJ1-2; unclear D gene. Germline values: CDR1 ENHRY, CDR2 SYGVKD. There are 13 residues in the CDR3. The V end lost 3 bases, the J end lost 2 bases, and 7 bases lay between the germline ends. The DNA of the CDR3 is TGTGCCATCAGTGATATGGGAAACTATGGCTACACCTTC. It translates to CAISDMGNYGYTF.

This clonotype turned up a few times. V is TRBV29-1 and J is TRBJ1-2; possible D gene TRBD1, 6 bases. Per germline, CDR1 SQVTM and CDR2 ANQGSEA. V dropped 2 bases and J dropped 8 bases, with 15 bases sitting between them. The CDR3 has 13 residues. CDR3 coding DNA: TGCAGCGTTGAACTACAGGGCGCTGGGGGCTACACCTTC. Translating it yields CSVELQGAGGYTF.

This clonotype has a handful of counts. The rearrangement uses TRBV28 and TRBJ2-7, with D maybe TRBD1 (6 bases). CDR1 MDHEN and CDR2 SYDVKM come from the germline V gene. Trimming removed 8 bases from V and 3 bases from J, with 14 bases in between. CDR3 length: 13 amino acids. The DNA of the CDR3 is TGTGCCAGCGGGTGGATAGGGGGCTACGAGCAGTACTTC. Its protein is CASGWIGGYEQYF.